The source of this T cell receptor beta chain is a study of blood T cell repertoires in COVID-19. Study information: Italy, Spain and the United States were the sources of the convalescent and acute COVID-19 samples. Sources were T cells, B-cell-depleted T cells, or PBMCs; the material itself was cDNA or gDNA.

The authors' processing: Amplification from reference gene primers served as the basis for estimated nucleated cell counts. The method was immunoSEQ multiplex PCR; TCRdb's version includes in-frame clones alone and lacks a portion of them. V and J calls and clone size follow that table, whereas D and trimming were derived from the DNA. The sample has hundreds of thousands of clones; around 84% are singletons. V dropped 1 base and J dropped 7 bases, with 5 bases sitting between them. Germline loops: CDR1 SGHTA, CDR2 FQGNSA. The CDR3 consists of 12 residues. V usage is TRBV7-2 and J usage is TRBJ2-1, with TRBD1 as a possible D gene (5 bases). Input material: peripheral blood. The receptor was derived from a woman over 75 with active or convalescent COVID-19. The CDR3 DNA reads as TGTGCCAGCAGCTTAGACAGGAATGAGCAGTTCTTC. Protein sequence: CASSLDRNEQFF.